The next 25 T cell receptor beta chains were all read from a single sample in a study of tumor and adjacent non-tumor tissue in lung cancer. The library came from three nested PCR rounds adapted from ARM-PCR protocols. MiXCR was run by TCRdb on the multiplex PCR reads, yielding one entry per CDR3 protein. The data contain over 100,000 distinct CDR3 sequences, approximately 71% of them singletons. No cell sorting was done before RNA was extracted from the tissue. The sequenced sample was lung tumor tissue. The receptor source for this set is an older woman with non-small cell lung cancer.

As to this clonotype: A clone one base away is much larger, so this may be a read error. CDR3: CSANSGRPGELFF. The CDR3, as DNA: TGCAGTGCTAATTCCGGTCGTCCCGGGGAGCTGTTTTTT. The rearrangement uses TRBV20-1 and TRBJ2-2; D call uncertain. The V and J ends lost 4 bases and 6 bases respectively, with 12 bases between them. The germline V gene encodes CDR1 DFQATT and CDR2 SNEGSKA (reference sequence). The CDR3 spans 13 residues.

At least ten counts were recorded for this clonotype. The V gene is TRBV6-2 or TRBV6-3, the J gene TRBJ1-5; no reliable D call. V dropped 7 bases and J dropped 9 bases, with 16 bases sitting between them. This CDR3 contains 13 residues. CDR1 MNHEY and CDR2 SVGEGT come from the germline V gene. The CDR3 sequence: CASTIRSQGPQHF. CDR3 nucleotides: TGTGCCAGCACCATACGGAGCCAAGGGCCCCAGCATTTT.

Points on this clonotype: A read error is possible here, since a much larger clone lies one base away. This chain connects TRBV20-1 to TRBJ2-1; D is perhaps TRBD2 (6 bases). Looked up from germline, CDR1 is DFQATT and CDR2 is SNEGSKA (reference sequence). V shed 0 bases and J shed 7 bases, with 19 bases lying between them. CDR3 size: 16 residues. The CDR3 DNA is TGCAGTGCTAGAGATCTTGGGACTGGGTCAGGAAATGAGCAGTTCTTC. Translating it yields CSARDLGTGSGNEQFF.

A word on this clonotype: A much larger clone is a single base away; this may be a read error. This chain links TRBV20-1 with TRBJ1-2, with D perhaps matching TRBD1 (6 bases). With 0 bases removed from V and 7 bases from J, the gap between germline ends came to 15 bases. The CDR3 contains 14 residues. Per germline, CDR1 DFQATT and CDR2 SNEGSKA (reference sequence). Written as DNA, the CDR3 is TGCAGTGCTAGAGAATTTCGGGGGGCGACTGGCTACACCTTC. This translates into CSAREFRGATGYTF.

On this clonotype itself: Sequence at one end of the junction differs from germline and may be a read error. The chain carries TRBV12-3 or TRBV12-4 and TRBJ1-4; D gene ambiguous. This CDR3 has 12 residues. This CDR3 is CASRIFNEKLFF. The CDR3 bases are TGTGCCAGCAGGATATTTAATGAGAAACTGTTTTTT.

Note on this clonotype: A much larger clonotype is one base distant, so this may be a read error. The chain is built from TRBV20-1 and TRBJ2-7; 9 bases agree with TRBD2. The CDR3 runs 17 residues. Germline V gene data show CDR1 as DFQATT and CDR2 as SNEGSKA (reference sequence). The CDR3 DNA follows: TGCAGTGCTAGCAGAGCGGGGGGCCCCCAGGGGTACAACGAGCATTACTTC. It is translated as CSASRAGGPQGYNEHYF.

This clonotype occurred a few times. This may stem from a read error, because a much larger clone lies one nucleotide away. This chain connects TRBV20-1 to TRBJ2-5; D is possibly TRBD2 (5 bases). The germline V gene has CDR1 DFQATT and CDR2 SNEGSKA (reference sequence). The CDR3 length is 12 residues. The germline V and J ends were trimmed by 1 base and 5 bases, with 8 bases remaining between them. CDR3 in DNA: TGCAGTGCTAGAGCCACGGGGGAGACCCAGTACTTC. It yields the protein CSARATGETQYF.

As regards this clonotype: The junction and the germline gene differ at one end; a read error may be behind it. The chain links TRBV20-1 to TRBJ2-5; TRBD2 agrees at 7 bases. Germline lookup yields CDR1 DFQATT and CDR2 SNEGSKA (reference sequence). The CDR3 has 12 amino acids. The CDR3 sequence: CNARDLGGTHYF. For the CDR3, the DNA is TGCAATGCTAGAGATCTCGGGGGGACCCATTACTTC.

This clonotype was seen a few times. This may stem from a read error, because a much larger clone lies one nucleotide away. The rearrangement uses TRBV4-1 and TRBJ1-4; D remains unclear. CDR1 is MGHRA, CDR2 YSYEKL, per germline. This CDR3 is 16 amino acids long. The CDR3 sequence: CAGSQERTAANEKLFF. CDR3 sequence (DNA): TGCGCCGGCAGCCAAGAACGAACAGCCGCTAATGAAAAACTGTTTTTT.

This rearrangement joins TRBV29-1 to TRBJ2-5; TRBD2 matches 11 bases. V shed 7 bases and J 8 bases; nucleotides not matched to a gene: 9. The CDR3 extends over 13 amino acids. CDR1 SQVTM and CDR2 ANQGSEA come from the germline V gene. The CDR3, as DNA: TGCAGCGGGCTGGAACTAGCGGGAGAAACCCAGTACTTC. It encodes CSGLELAGETQYF.

Regarding this clonotype: Germline and junction disagree at one end, which may indicate a read error. The V gene is TRBV11-3, the J gene TRBJ1-1, with unresolved D. In germline, CDR1 is SGHNT, CDR2 YENEEA. This CDR3 spans 11 amino acids. CDR3 sequence: CASSIDTGAFF. The CDR3 coding sequence is TGTGCCAGCAGTATCGACACTGGAGCTTTCTTT.

On this clonotype: This may arise from a read error, as a much more abundant clone is one base away. This chain uses TRBV4-3 with TRBJ2-2; D gene ambiguous. CDR3 length: 14 residues. The germline V gene encodes CDR1 LGHNA and CDR2 YSLEER. The CDR3 here is CTSSQKTAAGELFF. CDR3 nucleotides: TGCACCAGCAGCCAAAAGACTGCGGCCGGGGAGCTGTTTTTT.

Turning to this clonotype: An end of the junction differs from the germline gene, which may be a read error. The gene calls are TRBV6-1 and TRBJ1-5; possible D gene TRBD1, 5 bases. This CDR3 has 13 residues. CDR1 and CDR2 (germline): MNHNS, SASEGT. CDR3 nucleotide sequence: TGTGCCAGCAGGGGGCGTTTAAATCAGCCCCGGCATTTT. This sequence encodes CASRGRLNQPRHF.

The chain couples TRBV28 to TRBJ1-5; the D is unclear. This CDR3 spans 16 amino acids. Trimming removed 8 bases from V and 0 bases from J, with 17 bases in between. CDR1 and CDR2 (germline): MDHEN, SYDVKM. The CDR3 bases are TGTGCCAGCCTCCCTCCGATCGGCTATAGCAATCAGCCCCAGCATTTT. Translating it yields CASLPPIGYSNQPQHF.

The chain links TRBV29-1 to TRBJ2-4; tentatively, D is TRBD1 or TRBD2 (6 bases each). The end of the DNA fits TRBJ2-1 better, so the J call may be wrong. The CDR3 contains 19 residues. Germline assignment: CDR1 SQVTM and CDR2 ANQGSEA. The CDR3 here is CSVQDGGLKFSLAKNIQFF. The CDR3 bases are TGCAGCGTGCAAGACGGGGGCCTAAAGTTTTCGCTAGCCAAAAACATTCAGTTCTTC.

On this clonotype: A read error is possible here, since a much larger clone lies one base away. This chain uses TRBV28 with TRBJ1-1; no clear D gene. CDR3 size: 13 residues. With 11 bases removed from V and 1 base from J, the gap between germline ends came to 14 bases. The germline CDR1 and CDR2 sequences are MDHEN and SYDVKM. The CDR3 sequence is CAGTSWENTEAFF. The CDR3 DNA sequence: TGTGCCGGCACCTCGTGGGAGAACACTGAAGCTTTCTTT.

This clonotype was counted once. The chain carries TRBV11-2 and TRBJ2-7, with a tentative D call TRBD2 (5 bases). The germline CDR1 and CDR2 sequences are SGHAT and FQNNGV. CDR3 length equals 13 residues. Trimming removed 7 bases from V and 9 bases from J, with 19 bases in between. The CDR3 protein is CASNLLTDGGQYF. In DNA, the CDR3 is TGTGCCAGCAACCTGTTGACGGATGGAGGGCAGTACTTC. Variable domain in full (rest from reference TRBV11-2 and TRBJ2-7): EAGVAQSPRYKIIEKRQSVAFWCNPISGHATLYWYQQILGQGPKLLIQFQNNGVVDDSQLPKDRFSAERLKGVDSTLKIQPAKLEDSAVYLCASNLLTDGGQYFGPGTRLTVT.

This clonotype was recorded a few times. The V and J genes are TRBV10-3 and TRBJ2-5; 8 bases are shared with TRBD1. Germline CDR1 and CDR2: ENHRY and SYGVKD. This CDR3 has 12 amino acids. The CDR3 DNA reads as TGTGTCACGCAGGGGGCGTTGGAGACCCAGTACTTC. It codes for CVTQGALETQYF.

As for this clonotype: The final CDR3 position lacks the conserved phenylalanine or tryptophan, pointing to a likely read error. This chain joins TRBV5-6 and TRBJ2-5; TRBD2 matches 11 bases. Germline trimming cut 4 bases from V and 2 bases from J; bases unmatched to any gene: 1. CDR1 and CDR2 from the germline V gene are SGHDT and YYEEEE. This CDR3 spans 14 amino acids. CDR3 loop: CASSLAGGQETQYI. CDR3 bases: TGTGCCAGCAGCCTAGCGGGGGGTCAAGAGACCCAGTACATC.

Of note for this clonotype: The conserved phenylalanine or tryptophan normally closing the CDR3 is absent here, so this likely arose from a read error. J is TRBJ1-1 and V is TRBV4-3; no firm D call. CDR3 size: 13 residues. Per germline, CDR1 LGHNA and CDR2 YSLEER. The chain's CDR3 is CASSQQMNTEAFS. DNA for the CDR3: TGCGCAAGCAGCCAACAGATGAACACTGAAGCTTTCTCT.

A word on this clonotype: This may be a read error: a much more frequent sequence differs by one nucleotide. The V call is TRBV6-2 or TRBV6-3, the J call TRBJ2-1; 9 bases fit TRBD2. The germline CDR1 and CDR2 sequences are MNHEY and SVGEGT. The CDR3 extends over 15 amino acids. CDR3 sequence (DNA): TGTGCCGGCAGGGCAATTAGCGGGAGTAGCGATGAGCAGTTCTTC. Amino acid sequence: CAGRAISGSSDEQFF.

As regards this clonotype: Its ends do not fully match the called genes, so a read error is possible. The chain employs TRBV4-3 and TRBJ2-3; 7 bases agree with TRBD2. Germline CDR1 and CDR2: LGHNA and YSLEER. This CDR3 region has 16 residues. The CDR3: CASGLAAGCFTDTQFF. The CDR3 DNA follows: TGCGCCAGCGGCCTAGCAGCGGGATGTTTCACAGATACGCAGTTTTTT.

About this clonotype itself: Because it lacks the conserved phenylalanine or tryptophan at the end, this CDR3 is likely a read error. The chain joins TRBV20-1 to TRBJ2-3; D is perhaps TRBD1 (5 bases). V was pared by 4 bases and J by 12 bases, with 26 bases between. The germline CDR1 and CDR2 sequences are DFQATT and SNEGSKA (reference sequence). The CDR3 is made up of 15 amino acids. Here the CDR3 reads CSAIDDVLDTDIQYL. DNA of the CDR3: TGCAGTGCTATTGACGACGTTCTGGACACAGATATCCAGTATCTT.

This clonotype was found a few times. The V and J genes are TRBV24-1 and TRBJ2-1; D is perhaps TRBD1 or TRBD2 (5 bases each). Trimming took off 9 bases at V and 10 bases at J, with 12 bases between the two ends. The CDR3 has 11 amino acids. In germline, CDR1 is KGHDR, CDR2 SFDVKD. The CDR3 bases are TGTGCCACCCAGGGTTCGGGGGAGCAGTTCTTC. Protein product: CATQGSGEQFF.

The table lists this clonotype with many counts. V usage is TRBV28 and J usage is TRBJ1-6, with D unclear. CDR3 length: 14 residues. CDR1 is MDHEN and CDR2 is SYDVKM in the germline V gene. Trimming took 2 bases from V and 7 from J, leaving 9 bases between them. CDR3 protein: CASSLGGQNSPLHF. In DNA, the CDR3 is TGTGCCAGCAGTTTAGGAGGTCAGAATTCACCCCTCCACTTT.